This T cell receptor (beta chain) came from a study of cytomegalovirus exposure and HLA in healthy donors. Study-wide findings and caveats: The classifier reportedly diagnosed cytomegalovirus status with high sensitivity and specificity. HLA allele associations emerged for roughly 17,000 TCR beta sequences in a later analysis, at 0.05 false discovery rate.

V lost 1 base and J lost 7; bases outside the gene matches: 11. CDR3 size: 16 residues. Germline values: CDR1 SGHVS, CDR2 FNYEAQ. This clone was counted a few times. As yet, its antigen is unknown. The PCR employed 60 Vbeta primers together with 13 Jbeta primers. Method: immunoSEQ multiplex PCR; TCRdb's copy keeps in-frame clones and lacks some. The table has 85,000 to 130,000 clones, 71% seen once; the top ten hold over 2.5%. This chain links TRBV7-6 with TRBJ2-5; 8 bases align to TRBD1. The clonotype originates from a female donor in good health and CMV-seronegative. The sample consisted of PBMCs. For the CDR3, the DNA is TGTGCCAGCAGCTTAGACGCCGACAGGGGCCCGGGGACCCAGTACTTC. Protein sequence: CASSLDADRGPGTQYF.